One sample yielded the 13 T cell receptor beta chains listed below, sequenced in a study of shared clonotypes between healthy human individuals (TCRdb year 2020). Libraries were constructed by the immunoSEQ multiplex PCR assay. TCRdb obtained this table from immuneACCESS and retained in-frame rearrangements with V and J assigned. These tables miss some clones; where compared with another copy, unresolved V genes account for less than half of the shortfall, and the remainder is unexplained. The sample has about 980,000 clones on record, around 80% of them singletons. The ten largest clones take up approximately 1.5% of the sample. The material sequenced was memory CD4+ T cells sorted from blood. In the paper's terms, the cell subset or site label means: CD45RA-negative fraction. The source of these receptors is a man in his late teens or twenties in good health.

This clone was detected only once. The chain joins TRBV2 to TRBJ2-2; either TRBD1 or TRBD2 may fit D (5 bases each). Trimming stripped 2 bases from V and 7 bases from J, with 11 bases between. CDR3 length: 14 residues. Germline loops: CDR1 SNHLY, CDR2 FYNNEI. This chain's CDR3 is CASSESGDGGELFF. The CDR3 DNA is TGTGCCAGCAGTGAATCCGGGGACGGCGGGGAGCTGTTTTTT.

This clone was seen a handful of times. The gene calls are TRBV5-1 and TRBJ2-4, with D perhaps matching TRBD1 or TRBD2 (5 bases each). This CDR3 is 15 amino acids long. Trimming took off 5 bases at V and 7 bases at J, with 19 bases between the two ends. Germline CDR1 and CDR2: SGHRS and YFSETQ. Here the CDR3 DNA reads TGCGCCAGCAGATACCGGGGCGGTCTGGAGAACATTCAGTACTTC. This sequence encodes CASRYRGGLENIQYF. Full variable domain (outside the CDR3, taken from reference TRBV5-1 and TRBJ2-4): KAGVTQTPRYLIKTRGQQVTLSCSPISGHRSVSWYQQTPGQGLQFLFEYFSETQRNKGNFPGRFSGRQFSNSRSEMNVSTLELGDSALYLCASRYRGGLENIQYFGAGTRLSVL.

Note on this clone: At the DNA level, this CDR3 is encoded by other sequences in the same sample as well. This chain joins TRBV28 and TRBJ1-3; the D is unclear. The CDR3 runs 16 residues. Germline CDR1 reads MDHEN; CDR2 reads SYDVKM. Deletions cut 2 bases from V and 0 bases from J, with 11 bases between. CDR3 nucleotides: TGTGCCAGCAGTTTACCAGGTACTCTCTCTGGAAACACCATATATTTT. This sequence encodes CASSLPGTLSGNTIYF.

This chain connects TRBV27 to TRBJ2-1; 11 positions agree with TRBD2. The CDR3 length is 15 residues. Trimming at V came to 7 bases and at J to 8 bases, leaving 10 bases not matched to a gene. The germline V gene encodes CDR1 MNHEY and CDR2 SMNVEV (reference sequence). CDR3 sequence (DNA): TGTGCCAGCAAACTAACTAGCGGGAGTCGGTATGAGCAGTTCTTC. This translates into CASKLTSGSRYEQFF.

V usage is TRBV30 and J usage is TRBJ1-1, with 10 bases lining up with TRBD1. Germline values: CDR1 GTSNPN, CDR2 SVGIG (reference sequence). CDR3 length equals 14 residues. Germline trimming cut 3 bases from V and 2 bases from J; bases unmatched to any gene: 3. The CDR3: CAWRGQGSNTEAFF. As DNA, the CDR3 is TGTGCCTGGAGGGGACAGGGGTCCAACACTGAAGCTTTCTTT.

This clone came up a few times. The rearrangement uses TRBV5-5 and TRBJ2-2; D perhaps matches TRBD2 (6 bases). CDR3 length equals 18 residues. The ends were cut back, 3 bases at V and 5 bases at J, with 23 bases in the middle. Germline CDR1 is SGHKS and CDR2 is YYEKEE (reference sequence). Written as DNA, the CDR3 is TGTGCCAGCAGCTCGCAGCTACGGACTACTAGGGGAACCGGGGAGCTGTTTTTT. Encoded protein: CASSSQLRTTRGTGELFF.

This clone was detected only once. The chain employs TRBV5-1 and TRBJ1-4, with D uncertain. This CDR3 contains 14 residues. V gave up 0 bases and J gave up 0 bases, with 3 bases separating them. Germline CDR1 is SGHRS and CDR2 is YFSETQ. CDR3 DNA: TGCGCCAGCAGCTTGGGGACAACTAATGAAAAACTGTTTTTT. Protein product: CASSLGTTNEKLFF.

The chain links TRBV6-4 to TRBJ2-3; TRBD2 aligns across 7 bases. This CDR3 has 13 amino acids. CDR1 is MRHNA, CDR2 SNTAGT, per germline. V was clipped by 1 base and J by 7 bases; unmatched bases: 2. The CDR3 spells CASSDWEGNTQYF. DNA for the CDR3: TGTGCCAGCAGTGACTGGGAGGGAAATACGCAGTATTTT.

V and J are TRBV6-1 and TRBJ2-7; 11 positions agree with TRBD1. Per germline, CDR1 MNHNS and CDR2 SASEGT. The CDR3 has 14 amino acids. V was clipped by 4 bases and J by 1 base; unmatched bases: 0. The CDR3 sequence: CASSGDRGSYEQYF. The CDR3, as DNA: TGTGCCAGCAGTGGGGACAGGGGGTCCTACGAGCAGTACTTC.

In regard to this clone: Different DNA sequences within this sample yield the same CDR3. The chain employs TRBV5-1 and TRBJ2-1, with D unresolved. Trimming stripped 4 bases from V and 0 bases from J, with 11 bases between. This CDR3 region has 15 residues. Germline lookup yields CDR1 SGHRS and CDR2 YFSETQ. The CDR3 here is CASSPTPSSYNEQFF. For the CDR3, the DNA is TGCGCCAGCAGCCCGACCCCTAGCTCCTACAATGAGCAGTTCTTC.

This clone was recorded once. The chain has TRBV28 and TRBJ1-1, with no clear D. Germline V gene sequence: CDR1 MDHEN, CDR2 SYDVKM. With 6 bases removed from V and 2 bases from J, the gap between germline ends came to 4 bases. There are 11 residues in the CDR3. The CDR3 protein is CASRINTEAFF. DNA for the CDR3: TGTGCCAGCAGAATTAACACTGAAGCTTTCTTT.

This clone was seen just once. This chain uses TRBV4-1 with TRBJ1-1, with D maybe TRBD1 (5 bases). The CDR3 loop spans 18 amino acids. Germline values: CDR1 MGHRA, CDR2 YSYEKL. V lost 0 bases and J 1 base, leaving 18 bases between the germline ends. The CDR3 region has the DNA TGCGCCAGCAGCCAAGAATCCCTTACCCGGACAAGGAACACTGAAGCTTTCTTT. Encoded protein: CASSQESLTRTRNTEAFF.

Here the CDR3 reads CASSSTGGAGYEQYF. CDR3 nucleotide sequence: TGTGCCAGCAGCTCGACAGGGGGCGCAGGATACGAGCAGTACTTC. J is TRBJ2-7 and V is TRBV5-8; TRBD1 matches 10 bases. The CDR3 has 15 residues. Trimming took 3 bases from V and 4 from J; bases not matched to a gene: 7. Per the germline V gene, CDR1 is SGHTS and CDR2 is YDEGEE.